This note documents a single T cell receptor beta chain sequence. Its specificity is not known. The data belong to a study of sequential checkpoint blockade in melanoma. Study overall: Patients were randomized 1:1 to nivolumab-then-ipilimumab or ipilimumab-then-nivolumab first-line. Under 25 patients had matched tumor biopsies before treatment and at week 13 after nivolumab or ipilimumab alone. Study-level results: T-cell fraction and clonality followed PD-L1 and CD8+ counts, not mutational load.

Profiling relied on immunoSEQ multiplex PCR, and the TCRdb table lists in-frame clones only, not all of them. The sample includes 40,000 or so clones, more than 25% seen only once; the top ten take about 1.6%. The sample's treatment: randomized to nivolumab then ipilimumab (arm A) or the reverse (arm B). The V end was cut by 11 bases, the J end by 4 bases, with 20 bases between. The V gene's germline CDR1 is WSHSY and CDR2 SAAADI. The CDR3 loop spans 14 amino acids. The specimen was tumor tissue (inferred from file names), collected from a patient given nivolumab and ipilimumab in sequence. The sequence came from a human donor with melanoma. The chain employs TRBV10-2 and TRBJ1-2, with D hard to call. The CDR3: CAVKPNDGLYGYTF. CDR3 DNA: TGCGCCGTAAAGCCGAACGACGGCCTCTATGGCTACACCTTC.